Described below is a single T cell receptor beta chain sequence and its context. No antigen is known for it. Germline CDR1 and CDR2: SEHNR and FQNEAQ (reference sequence). The V and J ends lost 3 bases and 5 bases respectively, with 13 bases between them. CDR3 length: 14 residues. The data are from a study of immune cell composition in non-small cell lung cancer. Study-level results: Tumour TCR-beta clonality was not significantly tied to smoking pack-years. Tumour-associated clones >0.5% occurred in under 35% of adenocarcinomas, approximately 79% of squamous. Lung adenocarcinomas had lower top 10 clone scores and clonality than squamous tumours.

Assay used: immunoSEQ multiplex PCR; TCRdb lists only in-frame clones, some missing. The sample carries over 6,000 clones, around 78% recorded once. The receptor's source is a human donor with non-small cell lung cancer. The chain uses TRBV7-9 and TRBJ1-2; D is ambiguous. The source material was lung tumor tissue. The CDR3 reads CASSLAGVQYGYTF. CDR3 DNA sequence: TGTGCCAGCAGCTTGGCCGGGGTTCAGTATGGCTACACCTTC.